The TCR beta chain under discussion was sequenced for a study of immune evolution from preneoplasia to lung adenocarcinoma. Histologic diagnosis was independently verified by two lung pathologists. This CDR3 spans 13 amino acids. CDR1 and CDR2 (germline): LNHNV, YYDKDF (reference sequence). Trimming left V 1 base short and J 3 bases short, with 7 bases between. Only in-frame clones appear in the TCRdb table, and some are missing; sequencing was by immunoSEQ multiplex PCR. The sample consists of a few thousand clones, around 81% of them appearing once. V is TRBV15 and J is TRBJ2-7; no firm D call. Sequenced sample: FFPE adjacent normal lung tissue. This clonotype was obtained from a donor at least 70 years old with lung adenocarcinoma. CDR3 loop: CATSRGTDYEQYF. CDR3 coding DNA: TGTGCCACCAGCAGAGGGACGGACTACGAGCAGTACTTC.